This T cell receptor (beta chain) was recorded in a study of blood T cells in healthy people across ages. Study-level points and caveats: Comparison with aged donors showed that long-lived donors had more naive CD4+ cells and higher diversity. Diversity of TCR beta correlated strongly with naive T cell percentage.

A second about 6 to 12 cycle PCR used barcoded and J-beta primers. TCRdb reprocessed the 5' RACE reads with MiXCR, giving one entry per CDR3 protein. This sample yields fewer than 950,000 distinct CDR3 sequences, of which under 40% are seen a single time; over 10% belongs to the top ten. The V end lost 9 bases, the J end lost 3 bases, and 15 bases lay between the germline ends. The CDR3 spans 14 residues. Germline V CDR1 and CDR2: ENHRY, SYGVKD. This clonotype was recorded many times. Antigen: not known. The chain carries TRBV10-3 and TRBJ2-1, with a weak D call TRBD2 (7 bases). What was sequenced was blood. This sequence originates from a man between 18 and 29 years old in good health. The CDR3 DNA follows: TGTGCCATGAACGGGGGGCTTAACTACAATGAGCAGTTCTTC. This sequence encodes CAMNGGLNYNEQFF.